The following is a T cell receptor (beta chain) sequence with its context. Its cognate antigen is unknown. The data were obtained in a study of T cells expressing NK-cell markers. Study at large: Of eight sequenced donors, seven were HCMV-seropositive and one HCMV-seronegative.

The CDR3 length is 16 residues. CDR1 is MNHEY and CDR2 is SMNVEV in the germline V gene (reference sequence). No DNA is given; TCRdb re-called the 5' RACE reads and lists each CDR3 protein once. The sample data list a few hundred thousand distinct CDR3 sequences. Whole-study findings and limits: There were a few donors in whom these clonotypes also led the CD3+CD56-NKG2C+ fraction.

This clonotype was sampled from a man between 18 and 69 years old in good health. The J gene is TRBJ2-5, the V gene TRBV27; TCRdb lists TRBD1, though no DNA is available to test this call. The sample comprised blood T cells: a sorted CD56 or NKG2C T cell subset, CD4+ or CD8+ T cells, or bulk PBMC T cells (not recorded which). The CDR3: CASSEEKGGLWETQYF.